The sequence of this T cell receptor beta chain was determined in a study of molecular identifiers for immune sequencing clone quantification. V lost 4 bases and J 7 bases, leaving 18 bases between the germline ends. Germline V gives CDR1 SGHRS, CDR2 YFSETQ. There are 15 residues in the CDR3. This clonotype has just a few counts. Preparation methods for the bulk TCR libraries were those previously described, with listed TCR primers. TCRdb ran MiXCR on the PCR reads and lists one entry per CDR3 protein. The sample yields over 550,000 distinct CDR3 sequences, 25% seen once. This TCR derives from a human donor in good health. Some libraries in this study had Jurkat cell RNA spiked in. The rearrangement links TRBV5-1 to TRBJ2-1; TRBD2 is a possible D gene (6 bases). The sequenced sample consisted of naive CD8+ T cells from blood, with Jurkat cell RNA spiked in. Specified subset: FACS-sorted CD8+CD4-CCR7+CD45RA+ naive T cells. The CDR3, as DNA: TGCGCCAGCAGCCCCTTGCGGGGCGGAGAAAATGAGCAGTTCTTC. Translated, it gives CASSPLRGGENEQFF.